One and the same sample provided the 13 T cell receptor beta chains below, sequenced in a study of graft-versus-host responses after intestinal transplantation. Assay used: immunoSEQ multiplex PCR; TCRdb lists only in-frame clones, some missing. The profile shows over 60,000 clones, 80% to 95% of them singletons. Source: bone marrow, taken 734 days after intestinal transplantation. These receptors all come from a human patient who received an intestinal transplant, so some T cells may come from the graft donor.

The CDR3 loop is CASSGEQGVKNTIYF. CDR3 nucleotide sequence: TGTGCCAGCAGCGGAGAACAGGGGGTAAAAAACACCATATATTTT. The chain uses TRBV9 and TRBJ1-3, with 8 bases identical to TRBD1. Germline CDR1 and CDR2: SGDLS and YYNGEE. The CDR3 contains 15 residues. J gave up 6 bases and V 3 bases, and 8 bases lay outside the gene matches.

The chain joins TRBV19 to TRBJ1-4; D may be TRBD1 (5 bases). The CDR3 spans 14 residues. The germline V gene encodes CDR1 LNHDA and CDR2 SQIVND (reference sequence). V lost 2 bases and J lost 5, with 9 bases in between. The CDR3: CASSIWGRNEKLFF. The CDR3 DNA reads TGTGCCAGTAGTATATGGGGGAGGAATGAAAAACTGTTTTTT.

The V and J genes are TRBV27 and TRBJ1-4; D is unclear. CDR3 size: 15 residues. The germline gives CDR1 MNHEY, CDR2 SMNVEV (reference sequence). Trimming removed 5 bases from V and 6 bases from J, with 16 bases in between. The CDR3 protein is CASSPHLSVDEKLFF. The CDR3 DNA reads as TGTGCCAGCAGTCCCCACCTCTCTGTCGATGAAAAACTGTTTTTT.

The chain has TRBV5-4 and TRBJ2-1; 7 bases line up with TRBD2. V shed 0 bases and J 2 bases; nucleotides not matched to a gene: 5. Per germline, CDR1 SGHNT and CDR2 YYREEE (reference sequence). The CDR3 runs 16 residues. CDR3: CASSLEASGTYNEQFF. CDR3 sequence (DNA): TGTGCCAGCAGCTTGGAGGCTAGCGGCACCTACAATGAGCAGTTCTTC.

This chain connects TRBV25-1 to TRBJ1-4; D remains unclear. V shed 3 bases and J shed 5 bases, with 19 bases lying between them. Germline CDR1 is MGHDK and CDR2 is SYGVNS. The CDR3 contains 17 residues. The CDR3 reads CASSDPSGRTSNEKLFF. The CDR3 DNA reads TGTGCCAGCAGTGATCCCAGTGGACGTACCTCCAATGAAAAACTGTTTTTT.

V is TRBV30 and J is TRBJ2-1; D tentatively fits TRBD1 or TRBD2 (5 bases each). Germline V gene sequence: CDR1 GTSNPN, CDR2 SVGIG (reference sequence). CDR3 size: 13 residues. The V end was cut by 6 bases, the J end by 3 bases, with 12 bases between. CDR3 sequence reads: CACPGPSYNEQFF. Written as DNA, the CDR3 is TGTGCCTGCCCGGGACCCAGCTACAATGAGCAGTTCTTC.

The chain carries TRBV5-1 and TRBJ1-3, with D perhaps matching TRBD1 (5 bases). Between the trimmed V and J ends, which lost 2 bases and 3 bases, there was a span of 15 bases. Germline CDR1 and CDR2: SGHRS and YFSETQ. The CDR3 sequence is 16 residues long. CDR3 amino acids: CASSLGPGTGGNTIYF. The CDR3 nucleotides read TGCGCCAGCAGCTTAGGTCCGGGTACAGGTGGAAACACCATATATTTT.

This chain uses TRBV6-5 with TRBJ1-2; the D gene is possibly TRBD1 (5 bases). V dropped 4 bases and J dropped 2 bases, with 8 bases sitting between them. CDR3 size: 13 residues. From germline, CDR1 is MNHEY and CDR2 SVGAGI. The CDR3 nucleotides read TGTGCCAGCAGTTGGGCAGGGAACTATGGCTACACCTTC. It specifies CASSWAGNYGYTF.

This chain uses TRBV6-5 with TRBJ1-5; D is unclear. Trimming cost V 6 bases and J 0 bases, with 6 bases left between them. CDR1 is MNHEY, CDR2 SVGAGI, per germline. The CDR3 is 13 amino acids. CDR3 protein: CASSPNSNQPQHF. The CDR3 DNA reads TGTGCCAGCAGCCCAAATAGCAATCAGCCCCAGCATTTT.

The chain employs TRBV9 and TRBJ1-6; 8 nucleotides match TRBD1. The CDR3 length is 15 residues. In germline, CDR1 is SGDLS, CDR2 YYNGEE. V gave up 4 bases and J gave up 8 bases; unmatched junction bases: 8. The CDR3 is CASSPLDRGDSPLHF. The DNA of the CDR3 is TGTGCCAGCAGCCCCCTAGACAGGGGAGATTCACCCCTCCACTTT. The variable domain in full, completed from reference TRBV9 and TRBJ1-6, reads DSGVTQTPKHLITATGQRVTLRCSPRSGDLSVYWYQQSLDQGLQFLIQYYNGEERAKGNILERFSAQQFPDLHSELNLSSLELGDSALYFCASSPLDRGDSPLHFGNGTRLTVT.

V usage is TRBV6-6 and J usage is TRBJ2-5, with 7 bases lining up with TRBD1. V dropped 3 bases and J dropped 3; count of bases not matched to a gene: 4. CDR1 is MNHNY, CDR2 SVGAGI, per germline (reference sequence). The CDR3 sequence is 14 residues long. The chain's CDR3 is CASSYMGTEETQYF. Written as DNA, the CDR3 is TGTGCCAGCAGTTATATGGGGACAGAAGAGACCCAGTACTTC.

The V call is TRBV27, the J call TRBJ2-1; 8 positions agree with TRBD1. Per the germline V gene, CDR1 is MNHEY and CDR2 is SMNVEV (reference sequence). The CDR3 runs to 12 residues. Trimming at V came to 5 bases and at J to 8 bases, leaving 2 bases not matched to a gene. The CDR3 coding sequence is TGTGCCAGCAGTGGACAGGGCGATGAGCAGTTCTTC. It is translated as CASSGQGDEQFF.

The rearrangement joins TRBV2 to TRBJ2-5; D gene uncertain. The J call is doubtful: the DNA matches TRBJ2-7 better. The CDR3 length is 12 residues. CDR1 is SNHLY, CDR2 FYNNEI, per germline. This CDR3 is CAGSKVGYEQYF. The CDR3 bases are TGTGCCGGATCTAAGGTGGGCTACGAGCAGTACTTC.